This T cell receptor (beta chain) derives from a study of cytomegalovirus exposure and HLA in healthy donors. Libraries were prepared by immunoSEQ multiplex PCR; TCRdb keeps only in-frame clonotypes and omits some of them. Among roughly 60,000 clones listed, 90% to 96% were seen once. The CDR3 runs to 17 residues. CDR1 is MRHNA and CDR2 is SNTAGT in the germline V gene. Trimming at V came to 0 bases and at J to 5 bases, leaving 2 bases not matched to a gene. Sequences were obtained from PBMCs. This clonotype was sampled from a woman between 18 and 29 years old in good health and CMV-seronegative. The rearrangement uses TRBV6-4 and TRBJ2-1, with TRBD2 matching over 15 bases. CDR3 DNA: TGTGCCAGCAGTGACTCGGGACTAGCGGGGGGTCACAATGAGCAGTTCTTC. It specifies CASSDSGLAGGHNEQFF.